Following are 7 T cell receptor beta chains from one sample sequenced in a study of cytomegalovirus exposure and HLA in healthy donors (TCRdb year 2017). The method behind the library was the immunoSEQ multiplex PCR assay. For the multiplex PCR, a mixture combining 60 forward primers for TCR Vbeta segments and 13 reverse primers for TCR Jbeta segments was used. The source is immuneACCESS, and TCRdb retained only in-frame sequences with V and J called. Part of the clones is not carried over; for the studies checked, unresolved V genes explain less than half of this, and the remainder is unexplained. The sample table contains more than 95,000 clones; only one count was recorded for 73% of them. The top ten hold 4% to 5.5% of the sample. Sequencing was performed on PBMCs. Receptor source: a man aged 60-69 years in good health and CMV-seropositive.

This chain connects TRBV18 to TRBJ1-6; D possibly corresponds to TRBD1 (6 bases). V lost 5 bases and J lost 10, with 12 bases in between. CDR1 and CDR2 (germline): KGHSH, LQKENI. There are 13 residues in the CDR3. CDR3: CASSSQGGSPLHF. The CDR3, as DNA: TGTGCCAGCTCATCACAGGGAGGCTCACCCCTCCACTTT.

V usage is TRBV2 and J usage is TRBJ2-3; D remains unclear. CDR1 is SNHLY, CDR2 FYNNEI, per germline. CDR3 length: 12 amino acids. Trimming took off 3 bases at V and 3 bases at J, with 4 bases between the two ends. In DNA, the CDR3 is TGTGCCAGCAGTGAGAGGACAGATACGCAGTATTTT. Translating gives CASSERTDTQYF.

This clone was detected only a few times. Its ends do not fully match the called genes, so a read error is possible. The V and J genes are TRBV6-1 and TRBJ1-5; D uncertain. The CDR3 covers 11 residues. From germline, CDR1 is MNHNS and CDR2 SASEGT. CDR3 nucleotide sequence: TGTGCCAGCGGTGACTCTCAGCCCCAGCATTTT. Translation gives CASGDSQPQHF.

This clone has just a few counts. The rearrangement links TRBV7-8 to TRBJ2-1; 8 bases match TRBD1. The CDR3 has 15 amino acids. CDR1 and CDR2 (germline): SGHVS, FQNEAQ. V lost 5 bases and J lost 6; bases outside the gene matches: 9. CDR3 in DNA: TGTGCCAGCAGCCAGGGCGGACAGGGAGTCAATGAGCAGTTCTTC. Encoded protein: CASSQGGQGVNEQFF.

This clone has more than one count but fewer than ten. The rearrangement links TRBV9 to TRBJ1-6; D is unresolved. CDR1 is SGDLS and CDR2 is YYNGEE in the germline V gene. The CDR3 sequence is 14 residues long. The V and J ends lost 4 bases and 8 bases respectively, with 13 bases between them. The CDR3 coding sequence is TGTGCCAGCAGCCAAACGGGATCTTATTCACCCCTCCACTTT. It codes for CASSQTGSYSPLHF.

This clone was counted between two and nine times. The chain combines TRBV27 with TRBJ2-7, with D possibly TRBD2 on 5 matching bases. The CDR3 runs to 16 residues. Germline CDR1 is MNHEY and CDR2 is SMNVEV (reference sequence). V lost 0 bases, J lost 2 bases, and 14 bases lay in between. The CDR3 nucleotides read TGTGCCAGCAGTTTATCCCCTTTTGCAGCGGCCTACGAGCAGTACTTC. This sequence encodes CASSLSPFAAAYEQYF.

This chain joins TRBV4-2 and TRBJ2-3; the match to TRBD2 covers 12 bases. The trim removed 4 bases at V and 1 base at J, leaving 0 bases unmatched. The CDR3 is 15 amino acids. Per the germline V gene, CDR1 is LGHNA and CDR2 is YNFKEQ. CDR3 in DNA: TGTGCCAGCAGCCGACTAGCGGGGGGCACAGATACGCAGTATTTT. Encoded protein: CASSRLAGGTDTQYF.